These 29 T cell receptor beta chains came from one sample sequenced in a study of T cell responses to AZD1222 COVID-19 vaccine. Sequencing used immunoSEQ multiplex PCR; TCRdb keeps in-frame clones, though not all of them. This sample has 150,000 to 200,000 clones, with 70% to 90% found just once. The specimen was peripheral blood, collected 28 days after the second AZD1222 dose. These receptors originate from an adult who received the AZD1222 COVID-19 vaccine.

Written as DNA, the CDR3 is TGTGCCAGCAGCATTAGAGCGGGAAACTCCTACGAGCAGTACTTC. It translates to CASSIRAGNSYEQYF. The rearrangement links TRBV7-2 to TRBJ2-7; 7 nucleotides match TRBD2. The V and J ends lost 5 bases and 0 bases, in that order; junction bases with no gene match: 7. This CDR3 is built from 15 residues. Germline assignment: CDR1 SGHTA and CDR2 FQGNSA.

The CDR3 is CASSLGLAAIAYEQYF. The CDR3 DNA is TGTGCCAGCAGCTTAGGATTAGCGGCTATAGCCTACGAGCAGTACTTC. The gene calls are TRBV7-2 and TRBJ2-7; D is possibly TRBD2 (6 bases). Germline V gives CDR1 SGHTA, CDR2 FQGNSA. Trimming pared 1 base from V and 2 bases from J, leaving 15 bases between. The CDR3 is made up of 16 amino acids.

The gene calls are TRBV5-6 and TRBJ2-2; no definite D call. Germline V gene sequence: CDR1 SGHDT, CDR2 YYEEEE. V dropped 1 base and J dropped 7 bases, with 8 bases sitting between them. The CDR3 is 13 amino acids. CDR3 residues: CASSLPAGGELFF. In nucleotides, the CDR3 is TGTGCCAGCAGCTTGCCCGCAGGCGGGGAGCTGTTTTTT.

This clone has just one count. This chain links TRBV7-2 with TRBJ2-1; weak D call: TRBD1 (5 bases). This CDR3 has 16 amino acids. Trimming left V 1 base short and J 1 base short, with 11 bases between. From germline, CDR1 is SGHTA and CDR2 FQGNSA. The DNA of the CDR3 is TGTGCCAGCAGCTTAGGGTGGGGCCCTTCCTACAATGAGCAGTTCTTC. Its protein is CASSLGWGPSYNEQFF.

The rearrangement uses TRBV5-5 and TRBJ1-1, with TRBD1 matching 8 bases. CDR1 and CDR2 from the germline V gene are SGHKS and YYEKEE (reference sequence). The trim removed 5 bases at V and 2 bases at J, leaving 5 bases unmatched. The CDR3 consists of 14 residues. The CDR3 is CASSPQGANTEAFF. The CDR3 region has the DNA TGTGCCAGCAGTCCTCAGGGGGCCAACACTGAAGCTTTCTTT.

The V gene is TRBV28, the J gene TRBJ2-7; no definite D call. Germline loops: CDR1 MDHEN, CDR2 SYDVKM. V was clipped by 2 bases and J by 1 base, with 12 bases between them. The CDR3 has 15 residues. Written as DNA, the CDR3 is TGTGCCAGCAGTTTACCGTCCAGCTTATCCTACGAGCAGTACTTC. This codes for CASSLPSSLSYEQYF.

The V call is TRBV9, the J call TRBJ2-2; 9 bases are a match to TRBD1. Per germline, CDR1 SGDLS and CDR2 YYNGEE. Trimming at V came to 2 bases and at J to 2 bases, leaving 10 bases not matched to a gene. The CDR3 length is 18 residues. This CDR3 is CASSVGQGLAGNTGELFF. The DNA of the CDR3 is TGTGCCAGCAGCGTGGGACAGGGTTTAGCGGGTAACACCGGGGAGCTGTTTTTT.

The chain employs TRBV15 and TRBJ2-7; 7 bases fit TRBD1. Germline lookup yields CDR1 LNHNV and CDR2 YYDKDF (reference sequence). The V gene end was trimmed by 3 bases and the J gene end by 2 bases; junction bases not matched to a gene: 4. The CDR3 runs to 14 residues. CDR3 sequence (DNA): TGTGCCACCAGCAGGGAGACAGGGACCTACGAGCAGTACTTC. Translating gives CATSRETGTYEQYF.

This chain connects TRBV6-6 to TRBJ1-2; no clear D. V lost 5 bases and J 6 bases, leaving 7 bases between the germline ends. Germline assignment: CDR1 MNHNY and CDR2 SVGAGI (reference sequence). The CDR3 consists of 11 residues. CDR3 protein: CASSARDGYTF. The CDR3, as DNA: TGTGCCAGCAGTGCGCGAGATGGCTACACCTTC.

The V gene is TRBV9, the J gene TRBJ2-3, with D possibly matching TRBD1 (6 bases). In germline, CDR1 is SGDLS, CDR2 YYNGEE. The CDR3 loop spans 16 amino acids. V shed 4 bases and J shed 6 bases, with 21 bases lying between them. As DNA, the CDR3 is TGTGCCAGCAGCAGAGAGGGGACACCCTCCGTGGATACGCAGTATTTT. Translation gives CASSREGTPSVDTQYF.

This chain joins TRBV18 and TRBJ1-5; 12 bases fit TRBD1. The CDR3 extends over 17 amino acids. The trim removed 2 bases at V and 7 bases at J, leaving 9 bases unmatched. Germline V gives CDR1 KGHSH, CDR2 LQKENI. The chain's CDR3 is CASSPLAGTGGAQPQHF. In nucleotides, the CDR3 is TGTGCCAGCTCACCATTAGCCGGGACAGGGGGCGCCCAGCCCCAGCATTTT. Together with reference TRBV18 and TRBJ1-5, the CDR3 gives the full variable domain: NAGVMQNPRHLVRRRGQEARLRCSPMKGHSHVYWYRQLPEEGLKFMVYLQKENIIDESGMPKERFSAEFPKEGPSILRIQQVVRGDSAAYFCASSPLAGTGGAQPQHFGDGTRLSIL.

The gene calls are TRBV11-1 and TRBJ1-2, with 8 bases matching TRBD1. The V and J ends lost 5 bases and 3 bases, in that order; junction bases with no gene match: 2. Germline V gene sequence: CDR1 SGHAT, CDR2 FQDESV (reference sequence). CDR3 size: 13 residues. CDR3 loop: CASSGQGHYGYTF. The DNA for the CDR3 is TGTGCCAGCAGCGGACAGGGACACTATGGCTACACCTTC. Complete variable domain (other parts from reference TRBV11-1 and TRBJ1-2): EAEVAQSPRYKITEKSQAVAFWCDPISGHATLYWYRQILGQGPELLVQFQDESVVDDSQLPKDRFSAERLKGVDSTLKIQPAELGDSAMYLCASSGQGHYGYTFGSGTRLTVV.

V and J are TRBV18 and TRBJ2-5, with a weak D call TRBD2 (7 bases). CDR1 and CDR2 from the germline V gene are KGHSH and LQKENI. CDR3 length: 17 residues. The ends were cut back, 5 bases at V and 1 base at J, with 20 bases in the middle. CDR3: CASSVPQHAGAQETQYF. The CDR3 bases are TGTGCCAGCTCAGTCCCACAACATGCGGGGGCCCAAGAGACCCAGTACTTC.

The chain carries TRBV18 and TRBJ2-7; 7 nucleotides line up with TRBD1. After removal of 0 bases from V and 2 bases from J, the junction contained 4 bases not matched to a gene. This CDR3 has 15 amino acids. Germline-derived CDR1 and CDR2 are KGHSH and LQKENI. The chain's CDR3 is CASSPPSGQAYEQYF. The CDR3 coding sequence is TGTGCCAGCTCACCACCTTCAGGACAGGCCTACGAGCAGTACTTC.

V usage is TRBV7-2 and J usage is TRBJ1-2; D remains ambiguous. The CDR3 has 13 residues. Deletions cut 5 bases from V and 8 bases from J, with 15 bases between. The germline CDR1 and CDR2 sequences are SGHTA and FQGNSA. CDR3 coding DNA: TGTGCCAGCAGCCCGGGAACCGAGAGAGGCTACACCTTC. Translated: CASSPGTERGYTF.

CDR3 protein: CASSARDTAAPYEQYF. The CDR3, as DNA: TGTGCCAGCAGCGCCCGGGACACAGCAGCCCCCTACGAGCAGTACTTC. J is TRBJ2-7 and V is TRBV7-2; D is possibly TRBD1 (6 bases). Trimming took off 5 bases at V and 2 bases at J, with 19 bases between the two ends. The CDR3 sequence is 16 residues long. The germline CDR1 and CDR2 sequences are SGHTA and FQGNSA.

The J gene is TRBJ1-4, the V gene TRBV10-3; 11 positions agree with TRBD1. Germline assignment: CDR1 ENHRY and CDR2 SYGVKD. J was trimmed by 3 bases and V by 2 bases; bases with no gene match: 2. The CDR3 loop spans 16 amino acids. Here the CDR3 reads CAISEGQGAPNEKLFF. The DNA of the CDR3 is TGTGCCATCAGTGAGGGACAGGGGGCCCCTAATGAAAAACTGTTTTTT.

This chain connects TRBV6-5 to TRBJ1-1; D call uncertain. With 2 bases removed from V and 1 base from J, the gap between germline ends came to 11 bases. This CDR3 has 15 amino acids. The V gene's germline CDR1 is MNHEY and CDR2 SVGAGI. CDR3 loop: CASSYALGANTEAFF. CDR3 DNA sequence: TGTGCCAGCAGTTACGCGTTGGGCGCGAACACTGAAGCTTTCTTT.

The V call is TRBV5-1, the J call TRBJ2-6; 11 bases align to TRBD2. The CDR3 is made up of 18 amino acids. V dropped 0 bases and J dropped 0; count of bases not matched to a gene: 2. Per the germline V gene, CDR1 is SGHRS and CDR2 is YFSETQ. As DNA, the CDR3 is TGCGCCAGCAGCTTGGTGGGGACTAGCGGCTCTGGGGCCAACGTCCTGACTTTC. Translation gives CASSLVGTSGSGANVLTF. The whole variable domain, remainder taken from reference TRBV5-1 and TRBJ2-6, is KAGVTQTPRYLIKTRGQQVTLSCSPISGHRSVSWYQQTPGQGLQFLFEYFSETQRNKGNFPGRFSGRQFSNSRSEMNVSTLELGDSALYLCASSLVGTSGSGANVLTFGAGSRLTVL.

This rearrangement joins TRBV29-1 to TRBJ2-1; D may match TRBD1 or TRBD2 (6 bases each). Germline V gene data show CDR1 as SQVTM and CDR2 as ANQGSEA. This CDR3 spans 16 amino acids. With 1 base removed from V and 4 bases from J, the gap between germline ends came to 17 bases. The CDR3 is CSVEGGHTAGYNEQFF. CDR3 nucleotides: TGCAGCGTTGAAGGGGGGCATACGGCGGGGTACAATGAGCAGTTCTTC.

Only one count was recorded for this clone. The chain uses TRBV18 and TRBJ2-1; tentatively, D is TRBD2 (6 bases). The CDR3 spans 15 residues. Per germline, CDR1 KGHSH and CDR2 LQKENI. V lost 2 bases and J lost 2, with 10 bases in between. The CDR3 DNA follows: TGTGCCAGCTCACCAGCGGGACCCCCCTACAATGAGCAGTTCTTC. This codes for CASSPAGPPYNEQFF.

For the CDR3, the DNA is TGTGCCAGCAGCGCCCCGGCCGGACTAGCGGGGGTTGGATACATTCAGTACTTC. Translation: CASSAPAGLAGVGYIQYF. The rearrangement links TRBV7-9 to TRBJ2-4; TRBD2 matches 13 bases. Germline values: CDR1 SEHNR, CDR2 FQNEAQ (reference sequence). V lost 5 bases, J lost 8 bases, and 15 bases stayed unmatched. The CDR3 covers 18 residues.

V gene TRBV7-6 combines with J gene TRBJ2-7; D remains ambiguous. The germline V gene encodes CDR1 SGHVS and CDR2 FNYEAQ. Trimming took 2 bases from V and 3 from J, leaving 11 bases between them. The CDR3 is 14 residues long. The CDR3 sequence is CASSLIVHDYEQYF. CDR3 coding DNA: TGTGCCAGCAGCTTAATAGTCCACGACTACGAGCAGTACTTC.

The CDR3 coding sequence is TGTGCCACCTACTGGGGACAGGGGGAGACCCAGTACTTC. The encoded protein is CATYWGQGETQYF. The chain joins TRBV24-1 to TRBJ2-5; 10 nucleotides line up with TRBD1. The trim removed 9 bases at V and 5 bases at J, leaving 5 bases unmatched. Germline V CDR1 and CDR2: KGHDR, SFDVKD. This CDR3 has 13 amino acids.

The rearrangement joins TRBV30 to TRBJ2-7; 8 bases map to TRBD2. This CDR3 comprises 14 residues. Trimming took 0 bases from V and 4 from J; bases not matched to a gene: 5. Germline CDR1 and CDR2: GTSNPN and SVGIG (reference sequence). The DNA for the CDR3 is TGTGCCTGGAGTGTTGCGGGGGGCGGATACGAGCAGTACTTC. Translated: CAWSVAGGGYEQYF.

CDR3 sequence (DNA): TGCGCCAGCAGCCAAGCCCCCGGAGATACGCAGTATTTT. It is translated as CASSQAPGDTQYF. The chain recombines TRBV4-1 with TRBJ2-3, with D uncertain. The CDR3 runs 13 residues. V was clipped by 1 base and J by 5 bases, with 7 bases between them. Germline loops: CDR1 MGHRA, CDR2 YSYEKL.

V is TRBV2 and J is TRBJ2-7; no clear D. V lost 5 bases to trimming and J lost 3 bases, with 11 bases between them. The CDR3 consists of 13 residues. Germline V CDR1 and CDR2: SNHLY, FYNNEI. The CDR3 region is CASSWGLSYEQYF. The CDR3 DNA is TGTGCCAGCAGTTGGGGTCTGAGCTACGAGCAGTACTTC.

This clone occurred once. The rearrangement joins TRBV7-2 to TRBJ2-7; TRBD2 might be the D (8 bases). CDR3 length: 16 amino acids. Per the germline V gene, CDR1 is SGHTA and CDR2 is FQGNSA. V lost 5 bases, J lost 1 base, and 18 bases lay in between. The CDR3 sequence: CASSPPGGGRSYEQYF. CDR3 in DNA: TGTGCCAGCAGCCCTCCGGGAGGGGGCAGGTCCTACGAGCAGTACTTC. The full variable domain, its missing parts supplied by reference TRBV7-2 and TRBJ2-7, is GAGVSQSPSNKVTEKGKDVELRCDPISGHTALYWYRQSLGQGLEFLIYFQGNSAPDKSGLPSDRFSAERTGGSVSTLTIQRTQQEDSAVYLCASSPPGGGRSYEQYFGPGTRLTVT.

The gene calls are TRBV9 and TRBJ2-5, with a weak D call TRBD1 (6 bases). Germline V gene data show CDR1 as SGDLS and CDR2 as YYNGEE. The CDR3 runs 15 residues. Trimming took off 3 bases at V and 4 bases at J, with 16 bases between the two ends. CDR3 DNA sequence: TGTGCCAGCAGCGCAGCAGGGGTTCGAAGAGAGACCCAGTACTTC. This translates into CASSAAGVRRETQYF.